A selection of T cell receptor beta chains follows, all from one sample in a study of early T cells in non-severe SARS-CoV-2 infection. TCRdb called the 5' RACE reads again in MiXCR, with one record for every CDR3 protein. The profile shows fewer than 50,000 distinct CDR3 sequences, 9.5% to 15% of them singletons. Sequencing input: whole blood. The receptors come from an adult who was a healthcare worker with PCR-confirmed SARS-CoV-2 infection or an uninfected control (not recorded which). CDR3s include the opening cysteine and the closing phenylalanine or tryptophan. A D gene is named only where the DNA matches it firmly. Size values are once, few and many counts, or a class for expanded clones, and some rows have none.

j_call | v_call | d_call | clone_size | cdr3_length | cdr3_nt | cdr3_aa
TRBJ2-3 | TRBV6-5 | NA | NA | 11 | TGTGCCAGCAGTTATCGAGATACGCAGTATTTT | CASSYRDTQYF
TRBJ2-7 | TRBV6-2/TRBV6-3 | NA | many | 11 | TGTGCCAGCAGTTTACGTTGGGAGCAGTACTTC | CASSLRWEQYF
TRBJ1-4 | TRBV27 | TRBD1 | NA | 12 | TGTGCCAGCAGTCCCAACAGGGGTAAACTGTTTTTT | CASSPNRGKLFF
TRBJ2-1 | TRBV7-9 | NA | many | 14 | TGTGCCAGCAGCTACCTCCGAGACTCCCGCGAGCAGTTCTTC | CASSYLRDSREQFF
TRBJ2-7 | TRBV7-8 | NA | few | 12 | TGTGCCAGCAGCTCATTTAACTACGAGCAGTACTTC | CASSSFNYEQYF
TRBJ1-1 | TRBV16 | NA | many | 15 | TGTGCCAGCAGCCAAATACTCAGTAGGAACACTGAAGCTTTCTTT | CASSQILSRNTEAFF
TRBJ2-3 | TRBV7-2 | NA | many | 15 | TGTGCCAGCAGCTTAGTGGTGGGAGACGCAGATACGCAGTATTTT | CASSLVVGDADTQYF
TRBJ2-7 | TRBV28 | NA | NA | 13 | TGTGCCAGCAGGGGAGGAGGGGCCCACGAGCAGTACTTC | CASRGGGAHEQYF
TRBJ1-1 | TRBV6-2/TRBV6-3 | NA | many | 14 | TGTGCCAGCAGTTACTCTCAGGAGGGGACTGAAGCTTTCTTT | CASSYSQEGTEAFF
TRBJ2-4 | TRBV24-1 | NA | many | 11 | TGTGCCACCAGTGATAGGTACATTCAGTACTTC | CATSDRYIQYF
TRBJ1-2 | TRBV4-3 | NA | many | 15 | TGCGCCAGCAGCCAAGTTTTACCGCCTAACTATGGCTACACCTTC | CASSQVLPPNYGYTF
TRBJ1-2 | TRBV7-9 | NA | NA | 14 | TGTGCCAGCAGCCCGGAAGGGACTATTTATGGCTACACCTTC | CASSPEGTIYGYTF
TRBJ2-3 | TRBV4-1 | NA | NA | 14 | TGCGCCAGCAGCCAGCCACTAGGGGCAGATACGCAGTATTTT | CASSQPLGADTQYF
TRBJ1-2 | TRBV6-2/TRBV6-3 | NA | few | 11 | TGTGCCAGCAGTTACATCGGAGGCTACACCTTC | CASSYIGGYTF
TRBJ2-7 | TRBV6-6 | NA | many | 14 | TGTGCCAGCAGCTCTAGCAGGGATAACTACGAGCAGTACTTC | CASSSSRDNYEQYF
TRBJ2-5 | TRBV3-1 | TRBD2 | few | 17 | TGTGCCAGCAGCCAAGATCTGAGCGGGGGGATACAAGAGACCCAGTACTTC | CASSQDLSGGIQETQYF
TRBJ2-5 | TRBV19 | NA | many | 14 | TGTGCCAGTAGCAAGGGGGGCGGCCAAGAGACCCAGTACTTC | CASSKGGGQETQYF
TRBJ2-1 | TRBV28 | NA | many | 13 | TGTGCCAGCAGTTTCGGGAGTTACAATGAGCAGTTCTTC | CASSFGSYNEQFF
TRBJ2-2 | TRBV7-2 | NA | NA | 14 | TGTGCCAGCAGCTTAGCGGGGAACACCGGGGAGCTGTTTTTT | CASSLAGNTGELFF
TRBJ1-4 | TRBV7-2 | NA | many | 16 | TGTGCCAGCAGCTTTCCGGGAGTGAGGCGTCCGGGAAAACTGTTTTTT | CASSFPGVRRPGKLFF
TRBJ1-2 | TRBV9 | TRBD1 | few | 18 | TGTGCCAGCAGCGTGGGCGTACGGGGACAGCACACCCGCTATGGCTACACCTTC | CASSVGVRGQHTRYGYTF
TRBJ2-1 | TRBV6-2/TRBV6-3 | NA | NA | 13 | TGTGCCAGCAGCCTGACAGACCTCGATGAGCAGTTCTTC | CASSLTDLDEQFF
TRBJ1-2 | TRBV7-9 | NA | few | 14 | TGTGCCAGCAGCTCCGGGACACGTAACTATGGCTACACCTTC | CASSSGTRNYGYTF
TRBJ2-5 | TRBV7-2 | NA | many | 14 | TGTGCCAGCAGCTTAGCTGACATCCAAGAGACCCAGTACTTC | CASSLADIQETQYF
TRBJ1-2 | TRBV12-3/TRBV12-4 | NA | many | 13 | TGTGCCAGCAGTTTAGCCCCCGTCGGGGGCTACACCTTC | CASSLAPVGGYTF
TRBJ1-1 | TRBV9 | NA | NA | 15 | TGTGCCAGCAGCGCAAGCGCGGGGTATAGGTCTGAAGCTTTCTTT | CASSASAGYRSEAFF
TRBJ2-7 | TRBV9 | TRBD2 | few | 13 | TGTGCCAGCAGCGGAGCGGGGCCCTACGAGCAGTACTTC | CASSGAGPYEQYF
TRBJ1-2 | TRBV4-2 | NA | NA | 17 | TGTGCCAGCAGCCACCAAGAAGCCCTAGGGGTTAACTATGGCTACACCTTC | CASSHQEALGVNYGYTF
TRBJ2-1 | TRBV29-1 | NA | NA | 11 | TGCAGCGTTTGGGTGGGAAATGAGCAGTTCTTC | CSVWVGNEQFF
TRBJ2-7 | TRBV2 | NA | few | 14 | TGTGCCAGCAGCCCTGGGCCCCTCCTTTACGAGCAGTACTTC | CASSPGPLLYEQYF
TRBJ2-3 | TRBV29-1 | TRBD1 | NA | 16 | TGCAGCGTTGAAGGAGGACAGGGGGTTAGCACAGATACGCAGTATTTT | CSVEGGQGVSTDTQYF
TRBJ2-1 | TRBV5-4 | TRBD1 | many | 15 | TGTGCCAGCAGCTTTGGACAGGCCGCCTACAATGAGCAGTTCTTC | CASSFGQAAYNEQFF
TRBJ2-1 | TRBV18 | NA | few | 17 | TGTGCCAGCTCACCACCGAGCCACAGTCGAGTCTACAATGAGCAGTTCTTC | CASSPPSHSRVYNEQFF
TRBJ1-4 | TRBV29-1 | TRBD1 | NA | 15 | TGCAGCGCCCTCCGGGACAGGGACGGCCATGAAAAACTGTTTTTT | CSALRDRDGHEKLFF
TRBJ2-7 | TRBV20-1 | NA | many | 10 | TGCAGTGCGGCTTTATACGAGCAGTACTTC | CSAALYEQYF
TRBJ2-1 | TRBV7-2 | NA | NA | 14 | TGTGCCAGCAGCTTAGCGGGCAGGAGGGGTGAGCAGTTCTTC | CASSLAGRRGEQFF
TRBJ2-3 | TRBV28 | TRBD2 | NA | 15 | TGTGCCAGCAGTTTGGAACTAGCGGGGGCAGATACGCAGTATTTT | CASSLELAGADTQYF
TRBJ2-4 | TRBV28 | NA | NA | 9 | TGTGCCAGCGGTGTCATTCAGTACTTC | CASGVIQYF
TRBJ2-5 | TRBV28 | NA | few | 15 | TGTGCCAGCAGTCCATCTCACTTGCCGAGTGGGTCCCAGTACTTC | CASSPSHLPSGSQYF
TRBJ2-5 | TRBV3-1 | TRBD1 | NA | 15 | TGTGCCAGCAGCCAGGGACAGCCCGGCGTGGAGACCCAGTACTTC | CASSQGQPGVETQYF
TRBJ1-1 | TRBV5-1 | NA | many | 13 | TGCGCCAGCACCATCCCGGGAGGACCTGAAGCTTTCTTT | CASTIPGGPEAFF
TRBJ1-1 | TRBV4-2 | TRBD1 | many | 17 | TGTGCCAGCAGCGGACGATCTGGACAGGGGCAGAACACTGAAGCTTTCTTT | CASSGRSGQGQNTEAFF
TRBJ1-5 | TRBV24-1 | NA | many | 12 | TGTGCCACCAGTGGCGTTAAGTGGCCCCAGCATTTT | CATSGVKWPQHF
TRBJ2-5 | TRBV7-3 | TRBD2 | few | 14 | TGTGCCAGCAGCTCGGGACTATACCAAGAGACCCAGTACTTC | CASSSGLYQETQYF
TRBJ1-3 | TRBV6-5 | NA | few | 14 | TGTGCCAGCAGTTCCCCGGGTTACGAAAACACCATATATTTT | CASSSPGYENTIYF
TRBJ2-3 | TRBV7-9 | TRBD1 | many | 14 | TGTGCCAGCAGCTTAGAGGGGGCGCAAGATACGCAGTATTTT | CASSLEGAQDTQYF
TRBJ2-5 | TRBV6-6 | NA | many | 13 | TGTGCCAGCAGTTACCATTTACAGGAGACCCAGTACTTC | CASSYHLQETQYF
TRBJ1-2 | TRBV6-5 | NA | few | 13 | TGTGCCAGCAGAGGGCTCGCCTCGTATGGCTACACCTTC | CASRGLASYGYTF
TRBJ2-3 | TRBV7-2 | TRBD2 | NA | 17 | TGTGCCAGCAGCTTAGCGCTAGCGGGGGGGCAAGGAGATACGCAGTATTTT | CASSLALAGGQGDTQYF
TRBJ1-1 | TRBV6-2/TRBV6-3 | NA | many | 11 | TGTGCCAGCGGGAACATGGCTGAAGCTTTCTTT | CASGNMAEAFF
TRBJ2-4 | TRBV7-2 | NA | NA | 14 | TGTGCCAGCAGCACCAAGTGGGGGGAAAACATTCAGTACTTC | CASSTKWGENIQYF
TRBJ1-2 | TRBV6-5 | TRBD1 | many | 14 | TGTGCCAGCAGTCGGGGACAGCAACAGGGTGGCTACACCTTC | CASSRGQQQGGYTF
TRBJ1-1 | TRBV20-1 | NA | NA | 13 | TGCAGTGCCAAGTCCACAATGAACACTGAAGCTTTCTTT | CSAKSTMNTEAFF
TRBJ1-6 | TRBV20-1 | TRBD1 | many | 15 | TGCAGTGCTTACGGACAGGGGCCCTATAATTCACCCCTCCACTTT | CSAYGQGPYNSPLHF
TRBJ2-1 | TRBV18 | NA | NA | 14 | TGTGCCAGCTCTCCTGGCGGGGCTTACAATGAGCAGTTCTTC | CASSPGGAYNEQFF